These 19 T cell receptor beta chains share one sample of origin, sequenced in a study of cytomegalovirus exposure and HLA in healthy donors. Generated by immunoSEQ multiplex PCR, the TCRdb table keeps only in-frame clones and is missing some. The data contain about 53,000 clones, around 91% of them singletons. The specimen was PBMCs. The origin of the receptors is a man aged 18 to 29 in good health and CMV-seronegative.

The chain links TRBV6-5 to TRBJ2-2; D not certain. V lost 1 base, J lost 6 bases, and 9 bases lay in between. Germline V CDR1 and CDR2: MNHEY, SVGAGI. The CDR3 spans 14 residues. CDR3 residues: CASSYLLIPGELFF. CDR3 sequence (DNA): TGTGCCAGCAGTTACTTATTAATCCCCGGGGAGCTGTTTTTT.

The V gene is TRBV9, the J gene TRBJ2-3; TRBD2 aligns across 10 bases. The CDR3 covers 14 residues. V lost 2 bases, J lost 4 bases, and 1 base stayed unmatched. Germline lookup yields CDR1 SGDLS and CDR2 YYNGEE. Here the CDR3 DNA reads TGTGCCAGCAGCGTCCTAGCGGGAGCAGATACGCAGTATTTT. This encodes CASSVLAGADTQYF. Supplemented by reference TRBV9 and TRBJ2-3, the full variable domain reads DSGVTQTPKHLITATGQRVTLRCSPRSGDLSVYWYQQSLDQGLQFLIQYYNGEERAKGNILERFSAQQFPDLHSELNLSSLELGDSALYFCASSVLAGADTQYFGPGTRLTVL.

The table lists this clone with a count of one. The CDR3 coding sequence is TGTGCCAGCAGCAAAACCCCTCAGGGGCAGTACTTC. As protein: CASSKTPQGQYF. The J gene is TRBJ2-7, the V gene TRBV28; a possible D gene is TRBD1 (5 bases). Germline V gene data show CDR1 as MDHEN and CDR2 as SYDVKM. This CDR3 spans 12 amino acids. The V and J ends lost 6 bases and 9 bases respectively, with 15 bases between them.

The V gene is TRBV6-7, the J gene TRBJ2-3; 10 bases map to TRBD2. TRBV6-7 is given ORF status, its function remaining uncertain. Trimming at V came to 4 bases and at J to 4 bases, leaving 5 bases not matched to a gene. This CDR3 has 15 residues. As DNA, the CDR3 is TGTGCCAGCAGTTCTTCTAGCGGGAGCGCAGATACGCAGTATTTT. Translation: CASSSSSGSADTQYF.

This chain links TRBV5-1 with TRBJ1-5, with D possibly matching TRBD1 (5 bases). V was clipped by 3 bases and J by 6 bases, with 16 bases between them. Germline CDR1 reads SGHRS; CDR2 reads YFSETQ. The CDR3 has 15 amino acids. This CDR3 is CASSWGGGEGQPQHF. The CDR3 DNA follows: TGCGCCAGCAGCTGGGGGGGAGGGGAAGGTCAGCCCCAGCATTTT.

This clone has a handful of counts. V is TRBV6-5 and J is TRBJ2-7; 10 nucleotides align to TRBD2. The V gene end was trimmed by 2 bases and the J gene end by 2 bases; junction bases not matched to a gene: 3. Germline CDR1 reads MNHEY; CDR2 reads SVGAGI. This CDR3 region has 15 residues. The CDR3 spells CASSYGAGGPYEQYF. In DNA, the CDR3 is TGTGCCAGCAGTTACGGAGCGGGAGGGCCCTACGAGCAGTACTTC.

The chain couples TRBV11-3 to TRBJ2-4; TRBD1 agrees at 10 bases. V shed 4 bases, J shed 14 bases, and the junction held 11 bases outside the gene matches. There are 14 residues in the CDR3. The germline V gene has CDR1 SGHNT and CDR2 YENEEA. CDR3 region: CASSSRQGAGRKYF. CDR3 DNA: TGTGCCAGCAGCTCTCGACAGGGGGCTGGACGCAAGTACTTC.

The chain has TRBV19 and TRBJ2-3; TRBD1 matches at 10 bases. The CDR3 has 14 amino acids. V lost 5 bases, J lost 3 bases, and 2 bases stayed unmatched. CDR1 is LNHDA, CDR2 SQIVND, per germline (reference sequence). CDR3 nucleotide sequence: TGTGCCAGTAGTGACAGGGGGCTTACAGATACGCAGTATTTT. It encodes CASSDRGLTDTQYF.

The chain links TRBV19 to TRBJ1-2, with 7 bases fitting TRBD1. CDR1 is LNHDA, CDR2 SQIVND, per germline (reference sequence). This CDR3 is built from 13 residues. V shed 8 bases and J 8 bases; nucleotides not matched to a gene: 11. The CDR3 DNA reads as TGTGCCAGTCAATTCGGACAGGCCTACGGCTACACCTTC. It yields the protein CASQFGQAYGYTF.

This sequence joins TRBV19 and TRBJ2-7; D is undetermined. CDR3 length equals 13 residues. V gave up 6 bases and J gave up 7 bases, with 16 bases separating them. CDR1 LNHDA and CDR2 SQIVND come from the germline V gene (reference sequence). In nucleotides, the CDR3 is TGTGCCAGTAGGAAGTACGGTCGTACGGAGCAGTACTTC. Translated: CASRKYGRTEQYF.

CDR3 sequence: CASSITSGVYNEQFF. The CDR3 DNA reads TGTGCCAGCAGTATTACTAGCGGGGTTTACAATGAGCAGTTCTTC. The chain employs TRBV27 and TRBJ2-1; 10 nucleotides agree with TRBD2. V shed 5 bases and J 4 bases; nucleotides not matched to a gene: 5. CDR1 and CDR2 from the germline V gene are MNHEY and SMNVEV (reference sequence). The CDR3 runs 15 residues.

CDR3 protein: CASTRAGQGGREQYF. CDR3 nucleotides: TGTGCCAGCACTCGTGCGGGACAGGGTGGTCGCGAGCAGTACTTC. This sequence joins TRBV28 and TRBJ2-7, with 9 bases that match TRBD1. This CDR3 is built from 15 residues. Trimming at V came to 7 bases and at J to 6 bases, leaving 13 bases not matched to a gene. Germline CDR1 MDHEN, CDR2 SYDVKM.

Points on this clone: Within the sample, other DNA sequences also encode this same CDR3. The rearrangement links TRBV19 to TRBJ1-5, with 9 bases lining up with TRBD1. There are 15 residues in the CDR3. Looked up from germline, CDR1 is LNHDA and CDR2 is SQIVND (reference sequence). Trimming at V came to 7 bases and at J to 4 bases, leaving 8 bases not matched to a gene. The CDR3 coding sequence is TGTGCCAGTACCCCGAACAGGGGGCGGAATCAGCCCCAGCATTTT. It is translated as CASTPNRGRNQPQHF.

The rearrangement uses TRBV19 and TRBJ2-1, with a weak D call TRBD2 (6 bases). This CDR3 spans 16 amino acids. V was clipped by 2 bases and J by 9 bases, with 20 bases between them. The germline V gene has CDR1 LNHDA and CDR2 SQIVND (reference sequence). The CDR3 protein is CASSINPSGPWGEQFF. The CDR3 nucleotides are TGTGCCAGTAGTATAAATCCAAGCGGGCCGTGGGGTGAGCAGTTCTTC.

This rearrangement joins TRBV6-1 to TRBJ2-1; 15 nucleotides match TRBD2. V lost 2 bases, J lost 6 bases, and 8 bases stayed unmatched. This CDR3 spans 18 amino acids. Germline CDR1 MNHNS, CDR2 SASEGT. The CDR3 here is CASSERGLAGGKSNEQFF. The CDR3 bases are TGTGCCAGCAGTGAAAGGGGACTAGCGGGAGGTAAATCCAATGAGCAGTTCTTC.

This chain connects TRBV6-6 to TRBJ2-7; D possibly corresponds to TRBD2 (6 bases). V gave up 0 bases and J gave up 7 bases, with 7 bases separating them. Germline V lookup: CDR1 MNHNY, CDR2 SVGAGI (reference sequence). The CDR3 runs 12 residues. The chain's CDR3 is CASSYSGGEQYF. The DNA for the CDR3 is TGTGCCAGCAGTTACTCGGGGGGAGAGCAGTACTTC.

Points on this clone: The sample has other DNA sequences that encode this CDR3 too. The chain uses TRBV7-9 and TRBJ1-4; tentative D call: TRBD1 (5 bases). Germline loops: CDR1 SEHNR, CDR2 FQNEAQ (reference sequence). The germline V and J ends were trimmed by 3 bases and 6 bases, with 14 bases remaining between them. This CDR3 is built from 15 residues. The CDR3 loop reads CASSFSGGGDEKLFF. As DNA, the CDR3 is TGTGCCAGCAGCTTTAGTGGAGGAGGGGATGAAAAACTGTTTTTT.

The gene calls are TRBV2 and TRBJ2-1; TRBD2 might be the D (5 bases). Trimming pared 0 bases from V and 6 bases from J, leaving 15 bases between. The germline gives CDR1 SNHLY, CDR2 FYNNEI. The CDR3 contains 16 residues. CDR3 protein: CASSEALKGAGNEQFF. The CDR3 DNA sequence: TGTGCCAGCAGTGAAGCGCTTAAGGGTGCGGGCAATGAGCAGTTCTTC.

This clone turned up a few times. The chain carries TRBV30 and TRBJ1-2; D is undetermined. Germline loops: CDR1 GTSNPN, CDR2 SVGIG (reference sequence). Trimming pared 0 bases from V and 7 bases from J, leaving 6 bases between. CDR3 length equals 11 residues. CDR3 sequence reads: CAWSVASGYTF. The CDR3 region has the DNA TGTGCCTGGAGTGTCGCGTCTGGCTACACCTTC.